This TCR beta chain was captured in a study of beta chain features in type 1 diabetes. The investigators reverse transcribed all of the isolated RNA, so they sequenced expressed TCRB transcripts. Clones were sequenced by immunoSEQ multiplex PCR, and TCRdb holds only the in-frame ones, with some missing. The repertoire has hundreds of thousands of clones, over 12% of them found once; the top ten carry 0.035% to 0.045%. V was clipped by 0 bases and J by 4 bases, with 13 bases between them. The CDR3 covers 15 residues. Germline lookup yields CDR1 SGHRS and CDR2 YFSETQ. Concerning this clone: Its cognate antigen is unknown.

Findings of the study overall: TCRB CDR3 length was moderately but significantly reduced in all four CD4+ subsets of Type 1 diabetes patients. cDNA-based reads could over-represent cells with high TCR expression.

The source is a young man with type 1 diabetes. The specimen sequenced was naive CD4+ T cells from blood. The chain combines TRBV5-1 with TRBJ1-2; a weak D match, TRBD1 (5 bases). The CDR3 nucleotides are TGCGCCAGCAGCTTGGACCCAGGGACCCCCTATGGCTACACCTTC. Its protein is CASSLDPGTPYGYTF. Looking up the rest from reference TRBV5-1 and TRBJ1-2 gives the full variable domain: KAGVTQTPRYLIKTRGQQVTLSCSPISGHRSVSWYQQTPGQGLQFLFEYFSETQRNKGNFPGRFSGRQFSNSRSEMNVSTLELGDSALYLCASSLDPGTPYGYTFGSGTRLTVV.